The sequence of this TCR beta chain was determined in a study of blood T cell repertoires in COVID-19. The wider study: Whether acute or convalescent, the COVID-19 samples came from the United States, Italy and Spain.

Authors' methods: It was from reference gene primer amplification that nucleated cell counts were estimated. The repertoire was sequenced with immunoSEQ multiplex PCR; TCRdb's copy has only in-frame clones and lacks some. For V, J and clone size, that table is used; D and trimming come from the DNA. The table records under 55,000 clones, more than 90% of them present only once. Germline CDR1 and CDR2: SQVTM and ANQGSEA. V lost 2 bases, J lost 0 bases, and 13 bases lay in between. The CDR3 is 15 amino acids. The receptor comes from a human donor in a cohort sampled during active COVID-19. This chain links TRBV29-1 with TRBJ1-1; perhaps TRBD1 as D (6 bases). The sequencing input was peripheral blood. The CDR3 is CSVERWDIMNTEAFF. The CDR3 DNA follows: TGCAGCGTTGAAAGATGGGACATCATGAACACTGAAGCTTTCTTT. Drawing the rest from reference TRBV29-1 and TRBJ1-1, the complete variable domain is SAVISQKPSRDICQRGTSLTIQCQVDSQVTMMFWYRQQPGQSLTLIATANQGSEATYESGFVIDKFPISRPNLTFSTLTVSNMSPEDSSIYLCSVERWDIMNTEAFFGQGTRLTVV.